The 32 T cell receptor beta chains below all came from one sample that was sequenced in a study of cytomegalovirus exposure and HLA in healthy donors (dated by TCRdb to about 2017). The protocol used for the library was the immunoSEQ multiplex PCR assay. A mixture of 60 forward primers for TCR Vbeta segments and 13 reverse primers for TCR Jbeta segments was used in the multiplex PCR. This immuneACCESS table, as held by TCRdb, lists in-frame sequences with V and J called but not all clones. Of the missing ones, under half trace to an unresolved V gene in checked studies; the others have no known cause. This sample holds about 94,000 clones; roughly four fifths were observed only once. About 9.4% of the sample belongs to the ten largest clones. Sequenced material: PBMCs. Receptors originate from a human donor in good health.

In DNA, the CDR3 is TGCGCCAGCAGAACAGATATTAGCACAGATACGCAGTATTTT. It specifies CASRTDISTDTQYF. The rearrangement joins TRBV5-1 to TRBJ2-3; D is ambiguous. The CDR3 runs to 14 residues. With 5 bases removed from V and 0 bases from J, the gap between germline ends came to 10 bases. Germline V lookup: CDR1 SGHRS, CDR2 YFSETQ.

V usage is TRBV30 and J usage is TRBJ1-1; possibly TRBD1 for D (5 bases). The CDR3 runs to 14 residues. Germline V lookup: CDR1 GTSNPN, CDR2 SVGIG (reference sequence). Trimming pared 6 bases from V and 0 bases from J, leaving 14 bases between. The CDR3 is CACDFWGLNTEAFF. In DNA form, the CDR3 reads TGTGCCTGTGATTTTTGGGGCTTGAACACTGAAGCTTTCTTT.

Concerning this clone itself: The sample has other DNA sequences that encode this CDR3 too. The chain has TRBV6-5 and TRBJ2-7; the match to TRBD1 covers 7 bases. V gave up 6 bases and J gave up 4 bases; unmatched junction bases: 6. The CDR3 is made up of 13 amino acids. CDR1 and CDR2 (germline): MNHEY, SVGAGI. CDR3 amino acids: CASSPGTAYEQYF. The DNA for the CDR3 is TGTGCCAGCAGCCCCGGGACAGCTTACGAGCAGTACTTC.

The V gene is TRBV7-3, the J gene TRBJ1-1; D remains unclear. The length of the CDR3 is 11 residues. V gave up 6 bases and J gave up 8 bases, with 10 bases separating them. Looked up from germline, CDR1 is SGHTA and CDR2 is FQGTGA. The CDR3 sequence: CASSSGGEAFF. The DNA for the CDR3 is TGTGCCAGCAGTTCGGGAGGGGAAGCTTTCTTT.

The chain links TRBV5-1 to TRBJ2-7; 10 nucleotides agree with TRBD1. After removal of 0 bases from V and 4 bases from J, the junction contained 4 bases not matched to a gene. CDR1 SGHRS and CDR2 YFSETQ come from the germline V gene. This CDR3 is 15 amino acids long. CDR3 coding DNA: TGCGCCAGCAGCTTGGCCGGGACAGGGGAATACGAGCAGTACTTC. Translation: CASSLAGTGEYEQYF.

The V gene is TRBV13, the J gene TRBJ2-7; 9 bases agree with TRBD1. The CDR3 is 15 amino acids. Germline lookup yields CDR1 PRHDT and CDR2 FYEKMQ (reference sequence). Unmatched junction bases numbered 5, after V lost 4 bases and J lost 1 base. Written as DNA, the CDR3 is TGTGCCAGCAGCTGGACCGGACAGGGGTCCTACGAGCAGTACTTC. It encodes CASSWTGQGSYEQYF.

The chain has TRBV11-2 and TRBJ2-1; no clear D. V lost 6 bases and J 6 bases, leaving 15 bases between the germline ends. Germline lookup yields CDR1 SGHAT and CDR2 FQNNGV. This CDR3 region has 14 residues. The CDR3 DNA reads TGTGCCAGCAGGCCCTCCCTGAGTTTCAATGAGCAGTTCTTC. Its protein is CASRPSLSFNEQFF.

This clone came up once. The genes are TRBV7-3 and TRBJ2-3, with D possibly being TRBD2 (6 bases). Germline values: CDR1 SGHTA, CDR2 FQGTGA. Trimming took 5 bases from V and 1 from J, leaving 25 bases between them. This CDR3 spans 19 amino acids. The CDR3 coding sequence is TGTGCCAGCAGCCCCCTCATTTTGTCTAGCGTGGGGGGCACAGATACGCAGTATTTT. Translated: CASSPLILSSVGGTDTQYF. Variable domain in full (rest from reference TRBV7-3 and TRBJ2-3): GAGVSQTPSNKVTEKGKYVELRCDPISGHTALYWYRQSLGQGPEFLIYFQGTGAADDSGLPNDRFFAVRPEGSVSTLKIQRTERGDSAVYLCASSPLILSSVGGTDTQYFGPGTRLTVL.

This chain joins TRBV21-1 and TRBJ1-1. TRBV21-1 is a recognized pseudogene. This CDR3 is 15 amino acids long. The DNA for the CDR3 is TGTGCCAGCAGCAAATGGGAAGGGAGGAACACTGAAGCTTTCTTT. Its translation: CASSKWEGRNTEAFF.

The J gene is TRBJ2-3, the V gene TRBV7-3, with 11 bases fitting TRBD1. The CDR3 runs 16 residues. Germline-derived CDR1 and CDR2 are SGHTA and FQGTGA. V trimming: 5 bases; J trimming: 3 bases; junction bases outside the gene matches: 7. CDR3 sequence reads: CASSPVGTGGTDTQYF. CDR3 DNA: TGTGCCAGCAGCCCAGTTGGGACAGGGGGGACAGATACGCAGTATTTT.

The V call is TRBV18, the J call TRBJ2-7; 14 bases map to TRBD2. Germline CDR1 KGHSH, CDR2 LQKENI. Trimming cost V 3 bases and J 6 bases; bases outside gene matches: 7. The CDR3 runs to 16 residues. CDR3 sequence (DNA): TGTGCCAGCTCACCGACCACGGGACTAGCGGGAGTCGAGCAGTACTTC. It encodes CASSPTTGLAGVEQYF.

The CDR3 nucleotides read TGTGCCAGCACCTATAGGCGGACAGGGGGCAACTATGGCTACACCTTC. Translated, it gives CASTYRRTGGNYGYTF. The J gene is TRBJ1-2, the V gene TRBV5-6; TRBD1 matches at 11 bases. From germline, CDR1 is SGHDT and CDR2 YYEEEE. V shed 6 bases, J shed 2 bases, and the junction held 9 bases outside the gene matches. The CDR3 sequence is 16 residues long.

This chain connects TRBV13 to TRBJ1-3, with TRBD1 matching 9 bases. The CDR3 extends over 15 amino acids. Trimming took 5 bases from V and 3 from J; bases not matched to a gene: 5. CDR1 PRHDT and CDR2 FYEKMQ come from the germline V gene (reference sequence). CDR3 coding DNA: TGTGCCAGCAGCCCCGGACAGGGGTATGGAAACACCATATATTTT. It is translated as CASSPGQGYGNTIYF.

The chain couples TRBV29-1 to TRBJ1-5; possible D gene TRBD1, 6 bases. Between the trimmed V and J ends, which lost 6 bases and 4 bases, there was a span of 13 bases. The CDR3 is 13 amino acids. CDR1 SQVTM and CDR2 ANQGSEA come from the germline V gene. The CDR3 DNA is TGCAGCGTCGCGCAGGGGAAGAATCAGCCCCAGCATTTT. Translation: CSVAQGKNQPQHF. Full variable domain (remainder filled in from reference TRBV29-1 and TRBJ1-5): SAVISQKPSRDICQRGTSLTIQCQVDSQVTMMFWYRQQPGQSLTLIATANQGSEATYESGFVIDKFPISRPNLTFSTLTVSNMSPEDSSIYLCSVAQGKNQPQHFGDGTRLSIL.

This clone was observed a few times. The chain links TRBV5-1 to TRBJ1-2; D is possibly TRBD1 (6 bases). Trimming removed 1 base at V and 5 bases at J, with 12 bases between. From germline, CDR1 is SGHRS and CDR2 YFSETQ. This CDR3 has 14 residues. CDR3 sequence: CASSLRGQSYGYTF. CDR3 bases: TGCGCCAGCAGCTTGCGTGGACAGTCGTATGGCTACACCTTC.

The count of this clone is one. This chain links TRBV4-3 with TRBJ2-2, with 11 positions matching TRBD2. CDR1 and CDR2 (germline): LGHNA, YSLEER. The V and J ends lost 4 bases and 7 bases, in that order; junction bases with no gene match: 11. The length of the CDR3 is 17 residues. This CDR3 reads CASSPYLAGGLGGELFF. The CDR3, as DNA: TGCGCCAGCAGCCCGTACCTAGCGGGGGGACTGGGCGGGGAGCTGTTTTTT.

The V and J genes are TRBV7-3 and TRBJ2-5; 11 bases line up with TRBD1. The germline gives CDR1 SGHTA, CDR2 FQGTGA. The CDR3 runs to 15 residues. V was pared by 4 bases and J by 4 bases, with 5 bases of the junction left unmatched. The CDR3 DNA reads as TGTGCCAGCAGCTCCTCCGGGACAGGGGGAGAGACCCAGTACTTC. This codes for CASSSSGTGGETQYF.

The V and J genes are TRBV18 and TRBJ2-1, with D perhaps TRBD1 (6 bases). The CDR3 extends over 14 amino acids. V lost 5 bases and J lost 3, with 11 bases in between. Germline assignment: CDR1 KGHSH and CDR2 LQKENI. The CDR3 DNA sequence: TGTGCCAGCTCAGGGGGCTGGGACTACAATGAGCAGTTCTTC. It codes for CASSGGWDYNEQFF.

This clone turned up a few times. This likely traces to a read error, being one base from a far larger clone. This sample also contains other DNA sequences that code for the same CDR3. This chain uses TRBV7-9 with TRBJ1-4, with D hard to call. The CDR3 has 12 residues. CDR1 and CDR2 (germline): SEHNR, FQNEAQ (reference sequence). The CDR3 sequence: CASSLNTEKLFF. In DNA form, the CDR3 reads TGTGCCAGTAGCTTAAACACTGAAAAACTGTTTTTT.

This chain uses TRBV7-2 with TRBJ2-3; 11 bases are a match to TRBD2. V was clipped by 4 bases and J by 3 bases; unmatched bases: 9. Germline lookup yields CDR1 SGHTA and CDR2 FQGNSA. This CDR3 has 17 residues. The CDR3 DNA is TGTGCCAGCAGCTCCCCCCTAGCGGGGGGCTTAACAGATACGCAGTATTTT. Translation: CASSSPLAGGLTDTQYF.

The V and J genes are TRBV10-3 and TRBJ1-5, with 7 bases fitting TRBD1. This CDR3 has 13 amino acids. CDR1 ENHRY and CDR2 SYGVKD come from the germline V gene. V gave up 8 bases and J gave up 5 bases; unmatched junction bases: 6. In nucleotides, the CDR3 is TGTGCCATCGGTGGAACAGGGGATCAGCCCCAGCATTTT. Residues: CAIGGTGDQPQHF.

The table lists this clone with a few counts. The genes are TRBV6-5 and TRBJ2-2; tentatively, D is TRBD1 (7 bases). The CDR3 runs 15 residues. CDR1 is MNHEY, CDR2 SVGAGI, per germline. Trimming left V 6 bases short and J 4 bases short, with 15 bases between. CDR3 sequence (DNA): TGTGCCAGCAGACCCCGACAGGGAGGCACCGGGGAGCTGTTTTTT. Amino acids: CASRPRQGGTGELFF.

V is TRBV11-2 and J is TRBJ2-3, with 9 bases that match TRBD2. The length of the CDR3 is 17 residues. Looked up from germline, CDR1 is SGHAT and CDR2 is FQNNGV. J lost 2 bases, V lost 4 bases, and 10 bases had no gene match. The CDR3 here is CASSYRAGGNPTDTQYF. In DNA, the CDR3 is TGTGCCAGCAGCTATAGGGCGGGGGGGAATCCCACAGATACGCAGTATTTT.

The V call is TRBV11-1, the J call TRBJ1-1, with TRBD1 matching 9 bases. Germline V CDR1 and CDR2: SGHAT, FQDESV (reference sequence). The CDR3 has 14 residues. The trim removed 6 bases at V and 5 bases at J, leaving 7 bases unmatched. The CDR3 loop is CASRLDRGETEAFF. Here the CDR3 DNA reads TGTGCCAGCAGGCTGGACAGGGGAGAAACTGAAGCTTTCTTT.

The rearrangement links TRBV27 to TRBJ2-7, with 7 positions matching TRBD2. The CDR3 totals 12 residues. The trim removed 5 bases at V and 7 bases at J, leaving 5 bases unmatched. CDR1 and CDR2 (germline): MNHEY, SMNVEV (reference sequence). The CDR3 sequence: CASSAGRGEQYF. In DNA, the CDR3 is TGTGCCAGCAGTGCGGGGAGGGGAGAGCAGTACTTC.

J is TRBJ2-3 and V is TRBV4-2; 9 bases match TRBD2. V lost 4 bases, J lost 1 base, and 3 bases stayed unmatched. The CDR3 length is 15 residues. Germline V gene data show CDR1 as LGHNA and CDR2 as YNFKEQ. The CDR3 bases are TGTGCCAGCAGCCCGAGGACTAGCGGCACAGATACGCAGTATTTT. This translates into CASSPRTSGTDTQYF.

V and J are TRBV12-5 and TRBJ1-3; weak D call: TRBD1 (5 bases). CDR1 and CDR2 from the germline V gene are LGHNT and FRNRAP. V was clipped by 4 bases and J by 4 bases, with 8 bases between them. This CDR3 has 13 amino acids. The CDR3 DNA sequence: TGTGCTAGTGGTTCGTCAGGGGGAAACACCATATATTTT. It codes for CASGSSGGNTIYF. The full variable domain, its missing parts supplied by reference TRBV12-5 and TRBJ1-3, is DARVTQTPRHKVTEMGQEVTMRCQPILGHNTVFWYRQTMMQGLELLAYFRNRAPLDDSGMPKDRFSAEMPDATLATLKIQPSEPRDSAVYFCASGSSGGNTIYFGEGSWLTVV.

This chain connects TRBV5-4 to TRBJ1-4; 8 bases match TRBD1. J was trimmed by 4 bases and V by 1 base; bases with no gene match: 6. Germline lookup yields CDR1 SGHNT and CDR2 YYREEE (reference sequence). This CDR3 is 16 amino acids long. CDR3 in DNA: TGTGCCAGCAGCTTGTGGGAGGACAGGGATAATGAAAAACTGTTTTTT. Its translation is CASSLWEDRDNEKLFF.

V and J are TRBV2 and TRBJ1-2; no firm D call. The CDR3 loop spans 11 amino acids. Trimming removed 4 bases from V and 3 bases from J, with 3 bases in between. Germline CDR1 is SNHLY and CDR2 is FYNNEI. CDR3: CASSADYGYTF. The DNA for the CDR3 is TGTGCCAGCAGTGCGGACTATGGCTACACCTTC.

The chain recombines TRBV29-1 with TRBJ1-2, with a weak D call TRBD1 (5 bases). Germline V gives CDR1 SQVTM, CDR2 ANQGSEA. This CDR3 spans 13 amino acids. V was cut by 4 bases and J by 0 bases, with 9 bases left in between. CDR3 loop: CSVAQGANYGYTF. CDR3 sequence (DNA): TGCAGCGTTGCCCAGGGCGCTAACTATGGCTACACCTTC.

The chain couples TRBV15 to TRBJ2-7, with 7 nucleotides matching TRBD1. Germline CDR1 reads LNHNV; CDR2 reads YYDKDF (reference sequence). The CDR3 runs to 13 residues. The V segment lost 8 bases and the J segment 5 bases; nucleotides outside the gene matches: 9. CDR3 nucleotide sequence: TGTGCCACCCAACCCCCAGGGGGTCACGAGCAGTACTTC. Its translation is CATQPPGGHEQYF.

The table lists this clone with a few counts. The chain joins TRBV11-2 to TRBJ1-3, with a weak D call TRBD1 (6 bases). V was clipped by 1 base and J by 2 bases, with 12 bases between them. The CDR3 has 16 residues. CDR1 is SGHAT, CDR2 FQNNGV, per germline. The DNA of the CDR3 is TGTGCCAGCAGCTTAGGGAAGGGACATACTGGAAACACCATATATTTT. Protein product: CASSLGKGHTGNTIYF.